This T cell receptor (beta chain) was found in a study of graft-versus-host responses after intestinal transplantation. Study background: Grafts that recipients had were multivisceral, liver-intestinal, or isolated intestinal transplants. Recipients across the board were started on anti-thymocyte globulin induction, then kept on tacrolimus and steroids for around 3 years.

The protocol was immunoSEQ multiplex PCR, while the TCRdb copy is restricted to in-frame clones and leaves out a portion. Of 71,000 or so clones in the sample, 80% to 95% were seen once. The length of the CDR3 is 13 residues. J gave up 0 bases and V 4 bases, and 0 bases lay outside the gene matches. From germline, CDR1 is SNHLY and CDR2 FYNNEI. Points on this clone: What it recognizes is unknown. The same CDR3 is also encoded by other DNA sequences in this sample.

The clonotype was recovered from a human donor who received an intestinal transplant. This rearrangement joins TRBV2 to TRBJ2-7, with 7 positions matching TRBD2. Material: unstimulated CD8+ T cells sorted from spleen or lymph node cells, obtained before intestinal transplant. In DNA, the CDR3 is TGTGCCAGCAGTGGCGGGGGCTCCTACGAGCAGTACTTC. Translating gives CASSGGGSYEQYF. Full variable domain (missing parts from reference TRBV2 and TRBJ2-7): EPEVTQTPSHQVTQMGQEVILRCVPISNHLYFYWYRQILGQKVEFLVSFYNNEISEKSEIFDDQFSVERPDGSNFTLKIRSTKLEDSAMYFCASSGGGSYEQYFGPGTRLTVT.